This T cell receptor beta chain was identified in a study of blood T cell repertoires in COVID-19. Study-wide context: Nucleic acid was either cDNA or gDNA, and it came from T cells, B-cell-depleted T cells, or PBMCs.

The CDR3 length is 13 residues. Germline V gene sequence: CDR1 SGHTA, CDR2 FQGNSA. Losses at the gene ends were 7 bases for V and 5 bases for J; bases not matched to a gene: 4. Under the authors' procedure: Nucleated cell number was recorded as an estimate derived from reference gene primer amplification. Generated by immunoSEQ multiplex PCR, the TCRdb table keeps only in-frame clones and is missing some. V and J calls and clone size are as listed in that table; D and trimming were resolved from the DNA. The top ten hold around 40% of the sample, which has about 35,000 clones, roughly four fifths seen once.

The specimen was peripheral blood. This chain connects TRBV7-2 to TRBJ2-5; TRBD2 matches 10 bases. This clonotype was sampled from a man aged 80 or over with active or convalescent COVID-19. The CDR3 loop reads CASTFSGRETQYF. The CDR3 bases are TGTGCCAGCACATTTAGCGGGAGGGAGACCCAGTACTTC. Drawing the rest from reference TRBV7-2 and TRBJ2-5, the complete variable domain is GAGVSQSPSNKVTEKGKDVELRCDPISGHTALYWYRQSLGQGLEFLIYFQGNSAPDKSGLPSDRFSAERTGGSVSTLTIQRTQQEDSAVYLCASTFSGRETQYFGPGTRLLVL.